Below are 11 T cell receptor beta chains sequenced from a single sample in a study of chemoradiotherapy in HPV16-positive cancers. The protocol was immunoSEQ multiplex PCR, while the TCRdb copy is restricted to in-frame clones and leaves out a portion. The sample includes fewer than 5,500 clones, roughly 74% of them seen just once. The source was tumor tissue, collected from a patient who underwent chemoradiotherapy. Receptors originate from a human donor with HPV-associated anogenital cancer.

V and J are TRBV9 and TRBJ2-1; perhaps D is TRBD1 or TRBD2 (5 bases each). Trimming took off 0 bases at V and 6 bases at J, with 13 bases between the two ends. CDR1 SGDLS and CDR2 YYNGEE come from the germline V gene. This CDR3 is 15 amino acids long. The DNA for the CDR3 is TGTGCCAGCAGCGTAGGTGGGACCACAACCAATGAGCAGTTCTTC. Translated: CASSVGGTTTNEQFF.

By sample fraction, this clone is medium-sized (0.01 to 0.1%). The chain joins TRBV7-2 to TRBJ2-5; D perhaps matches TRBD2 (6 bases). This CDR3 spans 16 amino acids. Germline assignment: CDR1 SGHTA and CDR2 FQGNSA. Trimming removed 7 bases at V and 5 bases at J, with 23 bases between. The CDR3 bases are TGTGCCAGCACCATCCTGGGTTGGCGGGAAGGGGAGACCCAGTACTTC. Translation: CASTILGWREGETQYF. Full variable domain (outside the CDR3, taken from reference TRBV7-2 and TRBJ2-5): GAGVSQSPSNKVTEKGKDVELRCDPISGHTALYWYRQSLGQGLEFLIYFQGNSAPDKSGLPSDRFSAERTGGSVSTLTIQRTQQEDSAVYLCASTILGWREGETQYFGPGTRLLVL.

This clone is large within its sample. CDR3 amino acids: CASRPTGTDTQYF. The CDR3 DNA sequence: TGTGCCAGCCGCCCCACCGGCACAGATACGCAGTATTTT. The chain is built from TRBV28 and TRBJ2-3; no firm D call. V lost 8 bases, J lost 1 base, and 10 bases lay in between. Germline V gene data show CDR1 as MDHEN and CDR2 as SYDVKM. The CDR3 contains 13 residues.

The gene calls are TRBV7-2 and TRBJ2-5; D gene uncertain. The CDR3 consists of 14 residues. Germline CDR1 and CDR2: SGHTA and FQGNSA. Trimming removed 5 bases from V and 1 base from J, with 11 bases in between. In nucleotides, the CDR3 is TGTGCCAGCAGCCCCGGAGTAGCCCAAGAGACCCAGTACTTC. Protein sequence: CASSPGVAQETQYF.

The rearrangement joins TRBV4-1 to TRBJ2-2, with 7 bases aligning to TRBD2. After removal of 0 bases from V and 5 bases from J, the junction contained 9 bases not matched to a gene. Germline CDR1 MGHRA, CDR2 YSYEKL. This CDR3 region has 17 residues. CDR3 loop: CASSQDPRRGRTGELFF. CDR3 nucleotide sequence: TGCGCCAGCAGCCAAGATCCCCGTCGCGGGAGAACCGGGGAGCTGTTTTTT.

CDR3 bases: TGTGCCTGGAGTAAGGGACAGGATAATTCACCCCTCCACTTT. It translates to CAWSKGQDNSPLHF. V and J are TRBV30 and TRBJ1-6, with 8 bases fitting TRBD1. The CDR3 is made up of 14 amino acids. After removal of 2 bases from V and 5 bases from J, the junction contained 2 bases not matched to a gene. Germline values: CDR1 GTSNPN, CDR2 SVGIG (reference sequence). The full variable domain, in which reference TRBV30 and TRBJ1-6 provide the parts outside the CDR3, is SQTIHQWPATLVQPVGSPLSLECTVEGTSNPNLYWYRQAAGRGLQLLFYSVGIGQISSEVPQNLSASRPQDRQFILSSKKLLLSDSGFYLCAWSKGQDNSPLHFGNGTRLTVT.

The chain combines TRBV5-1 with TRBJ1-1, with D possibly matching TRBD1 (6 bases). CDR3 size: 12 residues. V was pared by 3 bases and J by 5 bases, with 8 bases between. Per the germline V gene, CDR1 is SGHRS and CDR2 is YFSETQ. CDR3 amino acids: CASSSGVTEAFF. CDR3 nucleotide sequence: TGCGCCAGCAGCTCAGGGGTAACTGAAGCTTTCTTT.

The rearrangement joins TRBV28 to TRBJ2-5; D may be TRBD1 (6 bases). V was shortened by 2 bases and J by 2 bases, with 12 bases between the two germline ends. CDR1 MDHEN and CDR2 SYDVKM come from the germline V gene. The CDR3 extends over 15 amino acids. CDR3 nucleotides: TGTGCCAGCAGTTTAGAGGTTACAGGGCAAGAGACCCAGTACTTC. This encodes CASSLEVTGQETQYF.

Judged by abundance, this clone is large. The chain carries TRBV27 and TRBJ2-7, with D perhaps being TRBD1 or TRBD2 (5 bases each). Trimming removed 3 bases at V and 2 bases at J, with 14 bases between. This CDR3 region has 15 residues. CDR1 and CDR2 from the germline V gene are MNHEY and SMNVEV (reference sequence). The CDR3 DNA follows: TGTGCCAGCAGTTTCTCGGTCGGGGACCCCTACGAGCAGTACTTC. It specifies CASSFSVGDPYEQYF.

This clone was seen just once. The chain carries TRBV7-2 and TRBJ2-5; the match to TRBD2 covers 8 bases. Germline loops: CDR1 SGHTA, CDR2 FQGNSA. V trimming: 5 bases; J trimming: 5 bases; junction bases outside the gene matches: 7. This CDR3 contains 14 residues. The CDR3 DNA reads as TGTGCCAGCAGCCCCGGGACTAGAGGGGAGACCCAGTACTTC. Encoded protein: CASSPGTRGETQYF.

This clone came up a few times. V gene TRBV7-8 combines with J gene TRBJ2-2; D unresolved. The CDR3 is made up of 15 amino acids. Germline V gene data show CDR1 as SGHVS and CDR2 as FQNEAQ. V lost 0 bases, J lost 2 bases, and 7 bases lay in between. CDR3 amino acids: CASSLAGLNTGELFF. CDR3 nucleotides: TGTGCCAGCAGCTTAGCTGGTCTTAACACCGGGGAGCTGTTTTTT. Using reference TRBV7-8 and TRBJ2-2 for the parts outside the CDR3, the full variable domain is GAGVSQSPRYKVAKRGQDVALRCDPISGHVSLFWYQQALGQGPEFLTYFQNEAQLDKSGLPSDRFFAERPEGSVSTLKIQRTQQEDSAVYLCASSLAGLNTGELFFGEGSRLTVL.